This is a list of T cell receptor beta chains from one sample in a study of blood T cell repertoires in COVID-19. Measured with immunoSEQ multiplex PCR; TCRdb has only the in-frame clones, and not every one. The repertoire holds roughly 140,000 clones, with around four fifths as singletons. Sequenced input: PBMCs or T cells enriched from blood (not recorded which). Receptors originate from a woman aged 40 to 50 who had recovered from COVID-19. Both conserved end residues are part of each CDR3. The D gene is left open where the match is weak. The size of a clone is reported for some rows only, either as once, few or many, or as a class for expanded clones.

>-|TRBJ1-6|TRBV13|-|20
TGTGCCAGCAGCCAATACGCCGGAGGGGGGGCAACCCTCAAGAATTCACCCCTCCACTTT
CASSQYAGGGATLKNSPLHF
>-|TRBJ1-6|TRBV3-1/TRBV3-2|TRBD1|18
TGTGCCAGCAGCCAAGCCCCACAGGGGAGCTCCTATAATTCACCCCTCCACTTT
CASSQAPQGSSYNSPLHF
>-|TRBJ1-1|TRBV19|TRBD1|15
TGTGCCAGTAGTAAAACAGGGGGCGTGAACACTGAAGCTTTCTTT
CASSKTGGVNTEAFF
>-|TRBJ2-7|TRBV11-2|TRBD1|14
TGTGCCAGCAGCAAGCCAGACCGGACAGGGGAAAAGTACTTC
CASSKPDRTGEKYF
>few|TRBJ2-5|TRBV12-3/TRBV12-4|-|12
TGTGCCAGCAGTACCGAGTCCAAGACCCAGTACTTC
CASSTESKTQYF
>few|TRBJ2-3|TRBV4-1|TRBD1|14
TGCGCCAGCAGAGGGGGCATAAGTACAGATACGCAGTATTTT
CASRGGISTDTQYF
>-|TRBJ2-2|TRBV9|-|15
TGTGCCAGCAGCGTAAGCCCCAGGCGGGCCGGGGAGCTGTTTTTT
CASSVSPRRAGELFF
>-|TRBJ2-5|TRBV2|TRBD2|16
TGTGCCAGCAGGGGGACTAGCGGGGGGCCTCCGGAGACCCAGTACTTC
CASRGTSGGPPETQYF
>-|TRBJ1-5|TRBV2|TRBD1|15
TGTGCCAGCAGTGCAGGGGACAGGGTAAATCAGCCCCAGCATTTT
CASSAGDRVNQPQHF
>-|TRBJ2-1|TRBV12-2|-|15
TGTGCAAGTCGCTTAGCCTGGGACAACTACAATGAGCAGTTCTTC
CASRLAWDNYNEQFF
>-|TRBJ2-3|TRBV5-4|TRBD2|18
TGTGCCAGCAGCCCTAGTCCGACTAGCGGATTTCGCACAGATACGCAGTATTTT
CASSPSPTSGFRTDTQYF
>few|TRBJ1-5|TRBV12-5|-|13
TGTGCTAGTGGTTTGCCCCCCGGTCAGCCCCAGCATTTT
CASGLPPGQPQHF
>-|TRBJ2-1|TRBV15|TRBD1|16
TGTGCCACCAGCAGAGAGAACTCAGGGGGTGTCGATGAGCAGTTCTTC
CATSRENSGGVDEQFF
>-|TRBJ1-2|TRBV29-1|-|12
TGCAGCGTTGATTTGGGGGGGTATGGCTACACCTTC
CSVDLGGYGYTF
>-|TRBJ2-1|TRBV7-9|TRBD2|13
TGTGCCAGCAGCGCCCCTGGGGAGGGTGAGCAGTTCTTC
CASSAPGEGEQFF
>-|TRBJ1-1|TRBV25-1|TRBD1|13
TGTGCCAGCAGTGAACAGGGGGGAACTGAAGCTTTCTTT
CASSEQGGTEAFF
>-|TRBJ2-7|TRBV12-5|-|13
TGTGCTAGTGGTCCCGAAAACGGCTACGAGCAGTACTTC
CASGPENGYEQYF
>-|TRBJ2-4|TRBV12-5|TRBD2|19
TGTGCTAGTGGCCCGACTGGGCGGGGGTTAACCTTAGCCAAAAACATTCAGTACTTC
CASGPTGRGLTLAKNIQYF
>-|TRBJ2-7|TRBV6-5|-|14
TGTGCCAGCAGTCCTAGGACAGCTACCTACGAGCAGTACTTC
CASSPRTATYEQYF
>-|TRBJ1-1|TRBV18|TRBD1|16
TGTGCCAGCTCAAAGGGACAGGGGCTTTGGAACTCTGAAGCTTTCTTT
CASSKGQGLWNSEAFF
>-|TRBJ1-6|TRBV29-1|-|14
TGCAGCGTTGAAGTGAGGCAAAATAATTCACCCCTCCACTTT
CSVEVRQNNSPLHF
>-|TRBJ2-7|TRBV3-1/TRBV3-2|-|15
TGTGCCAGCAGCCAAGGCAGGGCGGTTAACTACGAGCAGTACTTC
CASSQGRAVNYEQYF
>few|TRBJ2-1|TRBV7-8|TRBD2|17
TGTGCCAGCAGCCCGATACTAGCGGGGGGCTCCTACAATGAGCAGTTCTTC
CASSPILAGGSYNEQFF
>-|TRBJ1-6|TRBV12-3/TRBV12-4|-|13
TGTGCCAGCAGTTTTGCAGGGAATTCACCCCTCCACTTT
CASSFAGNSPLHF